Listed below are T cell receptor beta chains from one sample, sequenced in a study of T-cell reconstitution after alpha-beta-depleted transplantation in children. MiXCR, applied by TCRdb to the PCR reads, yields one record per CDR3 protein. The table includes some 280,000 distinct CDR3 sequences, almost 10% detected once. This material consisted of PBMCs from the stem cell graft donor, taken from the stem cell graft. These TCRs come from a human donor who donated a stem cell graft to a child with SCID. The CDR3 runs from the conserved cysteine through the conserved F or W. D genes are given only for firm matches. The size entry is marked missing in some rows and otherwise reads once, few, many or a size class.

CDR3aa: CASAMGTNYGYTF
CDR3nt: TGTGCCAGTGCAATGGGGACTAACTATGGCTACACCTTC
d_gene: NA
abundance: many
v_gene: TRBV25-1
j_gene: TRBJ1-2

CDR3aa: CASQSDLSTDTQYF
CDR3nt: TGTGCCAGCCAGAGCGACCTGAGCACAGATACGCAGTATTTT
d_gene: NA
abundance: few
v_gene: TRBV12-3/TRBV12-4
j_gene: TRBJ2-3

CDR3aa: CSARKRVQETQYF
CDR3nt: TGCAGTGCCAGAAAGAGGGTCCAAGAGACCCAGTACTTC
d_gene: NA
abundance: NA
v_gene: TRBV20-1
j_gene: TRBJ2-5

CDR3aa: CASKSGPPDYGYTF
CDR3nt: TGCGCCAGCAAATCAGGCCCGCCGGACTATGGCTACACCTTC
d_gene: NA
abundance: many
v_gene: TRBV10-2
j_gene: TRBJ1-2

CDR3aa: CASSRRQGGDTEAFF
CDR3nt: TGTGCCAGCAGTAGAAGACAGGGTGGAGACACTGAAGCTTTCTTT
d_gene: TRBD1
abundance: few
v_gene: TRBV6-1
j_gene: TRBJ1-1

CDR3aa: CASSLEGRYTGELFF
CDR3nt: TGTGCCAGCAGCCTAGAAGGACGGTACACCGGGGAGCTGTTTTTT
d_gene: NA
abundance: NA
v_gene: TRBV3-1
j_gene: TRBJ2-2

CDR3aa: CASSGRGQGLGLFF
CDR3nt: TGTGCCAGCAGTGGGAGAGGACAGGGACTAGGATTGTTCTTC
d_gene: NA
abundance: many
v_gene: TRBV2
j_gene: TRBJ2-1

CDR3aa: CASRTEMNTEAFF
CDR3nt: TGTGCCAGTAGGACAGAGATGAACACTGAAGCTTTCTTT
d_gene: NA
abundance: NA
v_gene: TRBV19
j_gene: TRBJ1-1

CDR3aa: CASSQGTGGYDEQFF
CDR3nt: TGTGCCAGCAGCCAAGGGACGGGGGGGTATGATGAGCAGTTCTTC
d_gene: TRBD2
abundance: few
v_gene: TRBV3-1
j_gene: TRBJ2-1

CDR3aa: CASSLGGSTYNEQFF
CDR3nt: TGTGCCAGCAGTTTAGGGGGGTCTACCTACAATGAGCAGTTCTTC
d_gene: NA
abundance: few
v_gene: TRBV27
j_gene: TRBJ2-1

CDR3aa: CSARDPGRGSGNTIYF
CDR3nt: TGCAGTGCTAGAGACCCGGGAAGGGGCTCTGGAAACACCATATATTTT
d_gene: NA
abundance: NA
v_gene: TRBV20-1
j_gene: TRBJ1-3

CDR3aa: CATSGPSGTGVNEQFF
CDR3nt: TGTGCCACCAGTGGACCATCCGGGACAGGGGTGAATGAGCAGTTCTTC
d_gene: TRBD1
abundance: NA
v_gene: TRBV24-1
j_gene: TRBJ2-1

CDR3aa: CSAASGLEQYF
CDR3nt: TGCAGTGCCGCGTCGGGTTTAGAGCAGTACTTC
d_gene: NA
abundance: NA
v_gene: TRBV20-1
j_gene: TRBJ2-7

CDR3aa: CASITESGNTIYF
CDR3nt: TGTGCCAGCATTACGGAGAGTGGAAACACCATATATTTT
d_gene: NA
abundance: NA
v_gene: TRBV6-5
j_gene: TRBJ1-3

CDR3aa: CASASAGTVKLFF
CDR3nt: TGTGCCAGCGCGTCTGCAGGGACCGTAAAACTGTTTTTT
d_gene: NA
abundance: few
v_gene: TRBV7-9
j_gene: TRBJ1-4